A single sample is the source of the 4 T cell receptor beta chains below, sequenced in a study of chemoradiotherapy in HPV16-positive cancers. Libraries were prepared by immunoSEQ multiplex PCR; TCRdb keeps only in-frame clonotypes and omits some of them. This sample has 20,000 to 25,000 clones, with approximately 94% found just once. This material was collected from a patient who underwent chemoradiotherapy. Receptor source: a human donor with HPV-associated anogenital cancer.

The J gene is TRBJ2-5, the V gene TRBV2, with 10 bases matching TRBD1. The closer fit of TRBJ2-7 to the DNA end suggests the J call may be wrong. The length of the CDR3 is 14 residues. CDR1 is SNHLY and CDR2 is FYNNEI in the germline V gene. The CDR3 nucleotides read TGTGCCAGCAGTGGGGACAGGGGAAGCCACGAGCAGTACTTC. Translating gives CASSGDRGSHEQYF.

The genes are TRBV28 and TRBJ2-5; D unclear. Trimming removed 1 base from V and 4 bases from J, with 13 bases in between. Germline V gene lookup returns CDR1 MDHEN and CDR2 SYDVKM. The CDR3 consists of 15 residues. In DNA form, the CDR3 reads TGTGCCAGCAGTTTATCGCGCCAGCCTCGAGAGACCCAGTACTTC. Translation: CASSLSRQPRETQYF. The full variable domain, with the rest looked up from reference TRBV28 and TRBJ2-5, is DVKVTQSSRYLVKRTGEKVFLECVQDMDHENMFWYRQDPGLGLRLIYFSYDVKMKEKGDIPEGYSVSREKKERFSLILESASTNQTSMYLCASSLSRQPRETQYFGPGTRLLVL.

The V call is TRBV28, the J call TRBJ1-5; 8 bases match TRBD1. The CDR3 is 15 amino acids. CDR1 and CDR2 from the germline V gene are MDHEN and SYDVKM. With V trimmed by 3 bases and J by 4 bases, 5 bases remained unmatched. For the CDR3, the DNA is TGTGCCAGCAGTTTGACAGGGGCCCGGAATCAGCCCCAGCATTTT. This encodes CASSLTGARNQPQHF.

V usage is TRBV19 and J usage is TRBJ2-5; 8 bases line up with TRBD2. The J call is uncertain, as TRBJ2-7 better fits the DNA end. CDR3 size: 14 residues. CDR1 and CDR2 (germline): LNHDA, SQIVND (reference sequence). The CDR3 spells CASSILGLASEQYF. In DNA form, the CDR3 reads TGTGCCAGTAGTATCCTAGGACTAGCATCCGAGCAGTACTTC.